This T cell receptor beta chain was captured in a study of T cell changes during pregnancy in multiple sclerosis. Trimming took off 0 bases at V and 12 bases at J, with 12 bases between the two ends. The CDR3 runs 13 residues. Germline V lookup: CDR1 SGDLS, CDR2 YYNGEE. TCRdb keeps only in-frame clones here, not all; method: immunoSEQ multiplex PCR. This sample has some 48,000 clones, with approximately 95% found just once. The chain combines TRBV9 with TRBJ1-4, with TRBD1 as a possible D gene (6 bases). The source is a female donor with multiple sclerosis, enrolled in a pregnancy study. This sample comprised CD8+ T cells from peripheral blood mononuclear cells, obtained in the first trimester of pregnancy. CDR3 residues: CASSVGTGRELFF. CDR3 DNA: TGTGCCAGCAGCGTAGGTACAGGGAGGGAACTGTTTTTT.